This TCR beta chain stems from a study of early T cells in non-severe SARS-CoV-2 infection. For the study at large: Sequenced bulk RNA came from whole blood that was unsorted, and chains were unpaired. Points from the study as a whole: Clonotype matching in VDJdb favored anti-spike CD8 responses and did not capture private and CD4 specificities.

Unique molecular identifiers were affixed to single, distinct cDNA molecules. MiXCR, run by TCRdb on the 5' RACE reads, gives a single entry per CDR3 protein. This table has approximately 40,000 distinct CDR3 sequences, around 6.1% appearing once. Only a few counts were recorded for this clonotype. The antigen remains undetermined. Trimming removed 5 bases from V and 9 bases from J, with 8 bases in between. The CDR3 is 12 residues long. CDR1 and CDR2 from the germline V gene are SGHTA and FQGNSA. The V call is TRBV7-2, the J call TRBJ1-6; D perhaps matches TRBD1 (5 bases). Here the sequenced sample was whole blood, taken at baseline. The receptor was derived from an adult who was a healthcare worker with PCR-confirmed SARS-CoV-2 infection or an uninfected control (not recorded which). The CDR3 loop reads CASSGGSSPLHF. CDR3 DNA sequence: TGTGCCAGCAGCGGGGGTAGTTCACCCCTCCACTTT.